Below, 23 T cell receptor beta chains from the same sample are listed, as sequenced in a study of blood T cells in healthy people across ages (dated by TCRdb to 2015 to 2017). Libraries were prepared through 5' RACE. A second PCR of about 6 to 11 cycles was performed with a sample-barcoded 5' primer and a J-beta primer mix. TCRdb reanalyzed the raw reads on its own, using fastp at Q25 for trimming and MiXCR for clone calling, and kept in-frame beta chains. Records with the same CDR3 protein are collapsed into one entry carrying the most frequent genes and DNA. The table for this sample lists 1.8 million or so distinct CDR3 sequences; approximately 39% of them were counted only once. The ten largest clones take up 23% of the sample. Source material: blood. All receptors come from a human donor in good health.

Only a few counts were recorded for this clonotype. CDR3 sequence: CATSDFLVGDTQYF. CDR3 in DNA: TGTGCCACCAGTGATTTTCTTGTAGGAGATACGCAGTATTTT. The chain employs TRBV24-1 and TRBJ2-3; D is ambiguous. Per germline, CDR1 KGHDR and CDR2 SFDVKD. Trimming pared 1 base from V and 5 bases from J, leaving 9 bases between. This CDR3 is 14 amino acids long.

The CDR3 nucleotides read TGTGCCAGCAGAGTGAGGGGGGACACTGAAGCTTTCTTT. Translated, it gives CASRVRGDTEAFF. This rearrangement joins TRBV7-9 to TRBJ1-1; the D gene is possibly TRBD1 (6 bases). The CDR3 covers 13 residues. In germline, CDR1 is SEHNR, CDR2 FQNEAQ (reference sequence). The V end was cut by 6 bases, the J end by 3 bases, with 11 bases between.

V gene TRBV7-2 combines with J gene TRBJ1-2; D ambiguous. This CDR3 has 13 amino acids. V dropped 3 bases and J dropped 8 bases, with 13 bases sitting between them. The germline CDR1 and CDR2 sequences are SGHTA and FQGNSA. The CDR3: CASSFFSEDGYTF. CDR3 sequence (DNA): TGTGCCAGCAGCTTTTTTTCGGAAGACGGCTACACCTTC.

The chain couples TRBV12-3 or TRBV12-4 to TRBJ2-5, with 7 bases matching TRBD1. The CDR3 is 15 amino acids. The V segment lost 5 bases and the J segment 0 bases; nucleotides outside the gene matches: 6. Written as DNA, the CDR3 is TGTGCCAGCAGTACTGACAGGGAGTACCAAGAGACCCAGTACTTC. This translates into CASSTDREYQETQYF.

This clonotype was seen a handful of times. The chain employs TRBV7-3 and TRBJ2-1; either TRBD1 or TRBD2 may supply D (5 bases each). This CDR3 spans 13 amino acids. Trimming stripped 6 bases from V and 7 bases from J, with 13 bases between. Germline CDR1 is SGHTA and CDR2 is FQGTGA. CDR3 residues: CASSPGDANEQFF. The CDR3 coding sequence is TGTGCCAGCAGTCCCGGGGACGCAAATGAGCAGTTCTTC.

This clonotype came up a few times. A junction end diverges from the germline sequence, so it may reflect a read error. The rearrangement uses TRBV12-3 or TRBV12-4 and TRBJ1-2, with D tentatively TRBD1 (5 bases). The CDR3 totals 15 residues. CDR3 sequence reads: CAGSLGQGVDYGYTF. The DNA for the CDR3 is TGTGCCGGCAGTTTGGGTCAGGGCGTGGACTATGGCTACACCTTC.

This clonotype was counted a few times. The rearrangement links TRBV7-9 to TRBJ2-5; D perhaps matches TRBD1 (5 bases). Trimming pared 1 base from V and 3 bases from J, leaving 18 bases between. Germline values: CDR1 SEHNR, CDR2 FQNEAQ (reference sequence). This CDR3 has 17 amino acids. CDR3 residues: CASSLGGLRVLEETQYF. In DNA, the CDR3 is TGTGCCAGCAGCTTAGGGGGCCTTAGGGTTTTGGAAGAGACCCAGTACTTC. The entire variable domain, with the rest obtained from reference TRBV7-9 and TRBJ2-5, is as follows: DTGVSQNPRHKITKRGQNVTFRCDPISEHNRLYWYRQTLGQGPEFLTYFQNEAQLEKSRLLSDRFSAERPKGSFSTLEIQRTEQGDSAMYLCASSLGGLRVLEETQYFGPGTRLLVL.

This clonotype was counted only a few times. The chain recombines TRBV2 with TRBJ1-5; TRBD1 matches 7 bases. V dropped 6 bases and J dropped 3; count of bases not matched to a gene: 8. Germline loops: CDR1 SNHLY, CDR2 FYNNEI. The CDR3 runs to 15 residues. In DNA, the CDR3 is TGTGCCAGCAGAGACAGGGACTTGTCCAATCAGCCCCAGCATTTT. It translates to CASRDRDLSNQPQHF.

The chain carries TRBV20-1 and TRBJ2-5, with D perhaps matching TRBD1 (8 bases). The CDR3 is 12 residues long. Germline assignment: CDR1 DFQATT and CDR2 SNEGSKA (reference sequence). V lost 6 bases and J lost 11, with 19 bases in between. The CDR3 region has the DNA TGCAGTGCATCAGGGGGCGCGGGGGAGCAGTACTTC. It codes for CSASGGAGEQYF.

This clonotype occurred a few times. The CDR3 DNA follows: TGTGCCAGCAGTGAAGCCGGGACAAGCCCTTACGAGCAGTACTTC. Encoded protein: CASSEAGTSPYEQYF. The V and J genes are TRBV6-1 and TRBJ2-7; D is possibly TRBD1 (6 bases). The length of the CDR3 is 15 residues. V lost 0 bases and J lost 4, with 13 bases in between. Germline CDR1 reads MNHNS; CDR2 reads SASEGT.

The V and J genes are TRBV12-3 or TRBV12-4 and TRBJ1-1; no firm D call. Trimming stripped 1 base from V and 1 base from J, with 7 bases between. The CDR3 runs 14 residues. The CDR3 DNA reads TGTGCCAGCAGTTTAGATGTGGAGAACACTGAAGCTTTCTTT. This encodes CASSLDVENTEAFF.

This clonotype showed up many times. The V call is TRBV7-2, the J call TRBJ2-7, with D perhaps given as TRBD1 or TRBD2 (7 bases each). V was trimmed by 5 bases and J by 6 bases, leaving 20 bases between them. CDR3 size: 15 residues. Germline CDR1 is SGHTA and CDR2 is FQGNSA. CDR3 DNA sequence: TGTGCCAGCAGCCCCCGACAGGGAGGGAGAGGCGAGCAGTACTTC. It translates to CASSPRQGGRGEQYF.

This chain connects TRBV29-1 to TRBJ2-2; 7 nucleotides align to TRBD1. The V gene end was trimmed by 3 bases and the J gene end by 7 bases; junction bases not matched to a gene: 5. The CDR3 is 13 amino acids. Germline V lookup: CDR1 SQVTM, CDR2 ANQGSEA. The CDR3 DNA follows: TGCAGCGTTGAGGCCAGGGGGTTCGGGGAGCTGTTTTTT. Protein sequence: CSVEARGFGELFF.

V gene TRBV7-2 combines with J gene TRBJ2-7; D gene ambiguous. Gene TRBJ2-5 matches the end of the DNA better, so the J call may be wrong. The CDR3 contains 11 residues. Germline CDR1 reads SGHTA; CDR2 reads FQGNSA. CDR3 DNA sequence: TGTGCCAGCACCCTGGCGGAGACCCAGTACTTC. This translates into CASTLAETQYF.

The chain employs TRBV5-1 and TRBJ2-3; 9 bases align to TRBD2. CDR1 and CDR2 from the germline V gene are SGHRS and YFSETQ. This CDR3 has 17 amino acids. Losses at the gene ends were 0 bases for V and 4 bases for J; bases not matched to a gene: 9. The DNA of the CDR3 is TGCGCCAGCAGCTTGGAAGGGGCTAGCGGGGTATCAGATACGCAGTATTTT. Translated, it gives CASSLEGASGVSDTQYF.

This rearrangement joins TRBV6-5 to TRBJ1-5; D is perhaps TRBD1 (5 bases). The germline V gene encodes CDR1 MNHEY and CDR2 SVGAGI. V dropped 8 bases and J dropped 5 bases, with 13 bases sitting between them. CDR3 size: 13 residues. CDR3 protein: CASRGLWDQPQHF. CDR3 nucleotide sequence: TGTGCCAGCCGGGGCTTATGGGATCAGCCCCAGCATTTT.

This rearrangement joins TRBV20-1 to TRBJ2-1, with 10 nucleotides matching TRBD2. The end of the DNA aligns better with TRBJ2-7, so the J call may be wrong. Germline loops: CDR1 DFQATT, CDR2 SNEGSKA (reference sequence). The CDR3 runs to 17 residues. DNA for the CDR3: TGCAGTGCTAGAGTAGCGGGGGGCCTGTATACTTACAATGAGCAGTACTTC. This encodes CSARVAGGLYTYNEQYF.

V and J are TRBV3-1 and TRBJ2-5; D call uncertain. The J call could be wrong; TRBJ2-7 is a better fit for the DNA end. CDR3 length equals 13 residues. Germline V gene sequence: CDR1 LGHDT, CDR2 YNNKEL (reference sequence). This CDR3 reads CASSFSGLYEQYF. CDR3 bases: TGTGCCAGCAGCTTTTCGGGCCTCTACGAGCAGTACTTC.

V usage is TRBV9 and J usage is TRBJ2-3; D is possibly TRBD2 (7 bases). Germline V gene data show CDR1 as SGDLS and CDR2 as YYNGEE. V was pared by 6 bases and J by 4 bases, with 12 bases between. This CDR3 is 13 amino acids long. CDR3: CASNLGGADTQYF. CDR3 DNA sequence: TGTGCCAGCAACCTAGGGGGGGCAGATACGCAGTATTTT.

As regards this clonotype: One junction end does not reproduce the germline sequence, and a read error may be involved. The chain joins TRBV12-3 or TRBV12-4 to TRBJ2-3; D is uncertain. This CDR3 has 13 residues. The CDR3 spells CASSLGRLSTRYF. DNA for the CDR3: TGTGCCAGCAGTTTAGGCCGGTTGAGTACGCGGTATTTT.

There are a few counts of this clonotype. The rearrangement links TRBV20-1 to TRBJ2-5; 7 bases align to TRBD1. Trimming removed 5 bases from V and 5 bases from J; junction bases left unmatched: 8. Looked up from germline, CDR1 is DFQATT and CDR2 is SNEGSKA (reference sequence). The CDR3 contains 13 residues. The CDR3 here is CSAPLTGRETQYF. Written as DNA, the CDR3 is TGCAGTGCTCCCCTGACAGGGCGGGAGACCCAGTACTTC.

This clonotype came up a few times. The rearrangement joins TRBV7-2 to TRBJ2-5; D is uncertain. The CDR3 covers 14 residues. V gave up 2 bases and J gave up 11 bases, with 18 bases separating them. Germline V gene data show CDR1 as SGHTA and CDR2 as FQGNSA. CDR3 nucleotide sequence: TGTGCCAGCAGCTTAAGATCAGGCTCGGGTGAGCAGTACTTC. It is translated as CASSLRSGSGEQYF.

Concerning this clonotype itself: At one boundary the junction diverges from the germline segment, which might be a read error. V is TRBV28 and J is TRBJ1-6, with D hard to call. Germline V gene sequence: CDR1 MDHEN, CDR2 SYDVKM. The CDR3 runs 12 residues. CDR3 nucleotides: TGTGTCAGCAGTTTCGGGTTCGGCCCCCCCCACTTT. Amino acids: CVSSFGFGPPHF.